Here is one TCR beta chain with its context. Distinct nucleotide sequences in the sample also encode this CDR3. This sample stems from a study of shared clonotypes between healthy human individuals. Study-level information: The study used three CD4 naive, three CD4 memory, two CD8 naive and one CD8 memory plate per donor.

Study donors comprised healthy, HIV-negative adults devoid of recent acute infection or vaccination. On sorted subsets, replicate PCRs used about 200 ng DNA, or some 28,000 T cell genomes. Measured with immunoSEQ multiplex PCR; TCRdb has only the in-frame clones, and not every one. In the table there are more than 2,000,000 clones, over 90% of which are singletons. The CDR3 spans 12 residues. With 1 base removed from V and 6 bases from J, the gap between germline ends came to 7 bases. From germline, CDR1 is SGHTA and CDR2 FQGTGA. Specimen: naive CD4+ T cells from PBMCs. Noted subset: CD45RA+ positively selected. The chain is built from TRBV7-3 and TRBJ2-7; weak D call: TRBD2 (5 bases). This clonotype was sampled from a man aged 18 to 29 in good health. Some clones in this sample may be carry-over from other donors' samples. CDR3 residues: CASSLSRGEQYF. The CDR3 nucleotides are TGTGCCAGCAGCTTAAGTCGGGGCGAGCAGTACTTC.